This TCR beta chain was profiled in a study of blood T cell repertoires in COVID-19. Germline CDR1 ENHRY, CDR2 SYGVKD. J gave up 0 bases and V 11 bases, and 3 bases lay outside the gene matches. This CDR3 comprises 13 residues. Per the original methods: Reference gene primer amplification yielded estimated nucleated cell counts. Generated by immunoSEQ multiplex PCR, the TCRdb table keeps only in-frame clones and is missing some. V and J calls and clone size are those listed in that table; D and trimming were worked out from the DNA. Among about 150,000 clones, 90% to 95% were seen once, and the ten largest hold approximately 0.5%.

The sample comprised peripheral blood. This TCR was recovered from a man between 45 and 60 years old with acute or convalescent COVID-19. This rearrangement joins TRBV10-3 to TRBJ2-1; 8 bases are a match to TRBD2. The CDR3 reads CAVSGVSYNEQFF. Written as DNA, the CDR3 is TGTGCCGTTAGCGGGGTCTCCTACAATGAGCAGTTCTTC.